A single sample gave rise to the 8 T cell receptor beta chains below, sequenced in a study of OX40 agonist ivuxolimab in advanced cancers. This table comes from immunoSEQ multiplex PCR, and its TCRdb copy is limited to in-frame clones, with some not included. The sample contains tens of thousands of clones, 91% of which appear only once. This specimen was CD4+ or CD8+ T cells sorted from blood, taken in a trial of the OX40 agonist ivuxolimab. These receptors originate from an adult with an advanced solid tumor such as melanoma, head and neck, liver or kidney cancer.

CDR3 sequence reads: CASRPAAGNTIYF. CDR3 sequence (DNA): TGTGCCAGCAGGCCCGCCGCGGGAAACACCATATATTTT. This chain connects TRBV14 to TRBJ1-3; D gene unclear. This CDR3 is built from 13 residues. Per the germline V gene, CDR1 is SGHDN and CDR2 is FVKESK. Trimming shortened V by 6 bases and J by 4 bases, and 10 bases separated the two germline ends.

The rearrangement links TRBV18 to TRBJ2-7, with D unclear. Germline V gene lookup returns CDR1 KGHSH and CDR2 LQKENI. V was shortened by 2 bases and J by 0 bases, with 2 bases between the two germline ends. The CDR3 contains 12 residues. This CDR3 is CASSPSSYEQYF. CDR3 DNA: TGTGCCAGCTCACCAAGCTCCTACGAGCAGTACTTC.

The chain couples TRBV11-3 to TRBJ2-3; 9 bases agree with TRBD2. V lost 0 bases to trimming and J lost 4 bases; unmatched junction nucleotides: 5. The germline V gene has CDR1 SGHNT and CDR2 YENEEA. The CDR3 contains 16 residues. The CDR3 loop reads CASSLDNSGSADTQYF. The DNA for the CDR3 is TGTGCCAGCAGCTTAGATAATAGCGGGAGCGCAGATACGCAGTATTTT.

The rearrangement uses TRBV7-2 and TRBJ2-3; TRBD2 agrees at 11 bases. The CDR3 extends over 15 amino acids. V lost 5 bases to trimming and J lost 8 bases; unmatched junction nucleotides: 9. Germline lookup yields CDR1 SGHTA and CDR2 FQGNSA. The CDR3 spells CASSTSGSKAGTQYF. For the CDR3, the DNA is TGTGCCAGCAGCACTAGCGGGAGTAAGGCGGGTACGCAGTATTTT.

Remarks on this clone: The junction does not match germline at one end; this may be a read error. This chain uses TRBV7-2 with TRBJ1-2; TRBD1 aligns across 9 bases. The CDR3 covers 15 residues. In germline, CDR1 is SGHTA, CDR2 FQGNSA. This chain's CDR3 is CASSLDSGQGRSWSF. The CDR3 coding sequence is TGTGCCAGCAGCTTAGATTCGGGACAGGGCCGTTCGTGGAGCTTC.

The CDR3 loop reads CASGKGNTDTQYF. The CDR3 region has the DNA TGTGCCAGCGGCAAGGGGAACACAGATACGCAGTATTTT. J is TRBJ2-3 and V is TRBV5-4; D perhaps matches TRBD1 (5 bases). Germline values: CDR1 SGHNT, CDR2 YYREEE (reference sequence). V was shortened by 7 bases and J by 2 bases, with 11 bases between the two germline ends. The CDR3 is made up of 13 amino acids.

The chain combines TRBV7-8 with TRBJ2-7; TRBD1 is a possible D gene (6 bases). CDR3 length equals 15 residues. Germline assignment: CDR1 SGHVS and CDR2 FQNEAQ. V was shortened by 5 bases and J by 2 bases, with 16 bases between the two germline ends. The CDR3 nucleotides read TGTGCCAGCAGCCCCAGCGGACAGATCCCCTACGAGCAGTACTTC. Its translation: CASSPSGQIPYEQYF.

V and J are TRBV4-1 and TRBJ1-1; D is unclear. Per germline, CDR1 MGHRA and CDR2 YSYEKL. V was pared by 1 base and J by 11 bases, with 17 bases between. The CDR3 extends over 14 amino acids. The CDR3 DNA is TGCGCCAGCAGCCAAGTATGGCAAACCGGGGAGGCTTTCTTT. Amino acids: CASSQVWQTGEAFF.